A selection of T cell receptor beta chains follows, all from one sample in a study of blood T cell repertoires in COVID-19. Method: immunoSEQ multiplex PCR; TCRdb's copy keeps in-frame clones and lacks some. The data contain more than 95,000 clones, 81% of them singletons. The sample consisted of peripheral blood. These TCRs come from a man of 80 years or more with acute or convalescent COVID-19. Both conserved end residues are part of each CDR3. A D gene is named only where the DNA matches it firmly. Clone size is given for some rows only: seen once, a few or many times, or a class if the clone is expanded.

TRBV7-2	.	TRBD1	TRBJ1-2	CASSLMGTATNYGYTF	TGTGCCAGCAGCTTAATGGGGACAGCTACTAACTATGGCTACACCTTC
TRBV29-1	.	TRBD1	TRBJ1-1	CSVTGYTEAFF	TGCAGCGTGACAGGGTACACTGAAGCTTTCTTT
TRBV5-6	.	.	TRBJ1-3	CASSFYTGISRGNTIYF	TGTGCCAGCAGCTTTTACACCGGGATTTCCCGTGGAAACACCATATATTTT
TRBV5-1	.	TRBD2	TRBJ2-5	CASSPTSGTTGETQYF	TGCGCCAGCAGCCCCACTAGCGGCACCACGGGGGAGACCCAGTACTTC
TRBV5-1	.	.	TRBJ2-3	CASSLERITDTQYF	TGCGCCAGCAGCTTGGAGCGGATCACAGATACGCAGTATTTT
TRBV14	.	TRBD2	TRBJ2-5	CASSKGGTSGRIGETQYF	TGTGCCAGCAGCAAAGGAGGGACTAGCGGGAGGATAGGAGAGACCCAGTACTTC
TRBV6-6	.	TRBD1	TRBJ1-5	CASSPYGTGAVQPQHF	TGTGCCAGCAGTCCCTACGGGACAGGGGCCGTTCAGCCCCAGCATTTT
TRBV20-1	.	.	TRBJ2-7	CSASSYYEQYF	TGCAGTGCTAGCTCCTACTACGAGCAGTACTTC
TRBV16	once	.	TRBJ1-6	CASSQSGSSPLHF	TGTGCCAGCAGCCAATCGGGCAGTTCACCCCTCCACTTT
TRBV2	.	.	TRBJ1-2	CASSEQGSGYTF	TGTGCCAGCAGTGAACAGGGGAGTGGCTACACCTTC
TRBV27	.	TRBD1	TRBJ1-5	CASSLTGVGNQPQHF	TGTGCCAGCAGTTTAACAGGGGTGGGGAATCAGCCCCAGCATTTT
TRBV18	.	.	TRBJ2-1	CASSPNQADEQFF	TGTGCCAGCTCACCAAATCAAGCTGATGAGCAGTTCTTC
TRBV15	.	TRBD1	TRBJ1-2	CATSRVFWNQGAGGYTF	TGTGCCACCAGCAGAGTCTTCTGGAACCAGGGGGCTGGGGGCTACACCTTC
TRBV28	once	TRBD1	TRBJ1-6	CASSLFQGADNSPLHF	TGTGCCAGCAGTTTATTTCAGGGGGCAGATAATTCACCCCTCCACTTT
TRBV27	.	TRBD2	TRBJ2-3	CASSLSRLANTQYF	TGTGCCAGCAGTTTATCCAGACTAGCAAATACGCAGTATTTT
TRBV18	.	.	TRBJ1-1	CASSPAGVKNTEAFF	TGTGCCAGCTCACCAGCCGGGGTCAAGAACACTGAAGCTTTCTTT
TRBV10-2	few	.	TRBJ1-5	CASSERQANQPQHF	TGCGCCAGCAGTGAAAGACAAGCAAATCAGCCCCAGCATTTT
TRBV18	.	.	TRBJ1-5	CASSPRPQVGQPQHF	TGTGCCAGCTCACCGCGCCCCCAGGTCGGTCAGCCCCAGCATTTT
TRBV6-5	.	.	TRBJ1-4	CASSHVVYNEKLFF	TGTGCCAGCAGCCACGTTGTCTATAATGAAAAACTGTTTTTT
TRBV3-1/TRBV3-2	once	TRBD2	TRBJ2-3	CASSRGTITDTQYF	TGTGCCAGCAGCCGTGGGACTATAACAGATACGCAGTATTTT
TRBV7-2	.	TRBD1	TRBJ1-1	CASSLHRDRGRAFF	TGTGCCAGCAGCTTACACCGGGACAGGGGGCGAGCTTTCTTT
TRBV11-2	.	TRBD2	TRBJ2-3	CASSLAEGDTQYF	TGTGCCAGCAGCCTAGCGGAGGGAGATACGCAGTATTTT
TRBV5-8	.	TRBD2	TRBJ2-3	CASSLSLAGPTDTQYF	TGTGCCAGCAGCTTGTCACTAGCGGGCCCCACAGATACGCAGTATTTT
TRBV2	.	.	TRBJ1-2	CASRGDGNYGYTF	TGTGCCAGCAGGGGAGACGGTAACTATGGCTACACCTTC
TRBV6-5	.	.	TRBJ2-1	CASSYSAGPQFF	TGTGCCAGCAGTTACTCGGCGGGACCTCAGTTCTTC
TRBV20-1	.	.	TRBJ2-1	CSVAGYNEQFF	TGCAGTGTGGCGGGATACAATGAGCAGTTCTTC
TRBV6-6	.	.	TRBJ2-7	CASSYSLAGQTYEQYF	TGTGCCAGCAGTTACTCCTTGGCGGGCCAAACCTACGAGCAGTACTTC
TRBV5-1	.	TRBD2	TRBJ2-2	CASSVTSGANTGELFF	TGCGCCAGCAGCGTGACTAGCGGTGCGAACACCGGGGAGCTGTTTTTT
TRBV4-1	.	TRBD1	TRBJ1-2	CASSHSTGDYGYTF	TGCGCCAGCAGCCATTCGACAGGGGACTATGGCTACACCTTC
TRBV7-2	.	TRBD2	TRBJ2-1	CASSLVGRAVGGEQFF	TGTGCCAGCAGCTTAGTGGGCAGGGCTGTGGGGGGGGAGCAGTTCTTC
TRBV9	.	TRBD1	TRBJ2-7	CASSVEGTGGREQYF	TGTGCCAGCAGCGTAGAGGGGACAGGGGGCCGCGAGCAGTACTTC
TRBV7-7	.	TRBD2	TRBJ2-1	CASSPTLTSVSYNEQFF	TGTGCTAGCAGTCCAACCCTTACTAGCGTCTCCTACAATGAGCAGTTCTTC
TRBV28	.	TRBD2	TRBJ2-3	CASITSGRTDTQYF	TGTGCCAGCATAACTAGCGGGAGAACAGATACGCAGTATTTT
TRBV18	.	TRBD1	TRBJ2-1	CASSRTGVNEQFF	TGTGCCAGCTCGCGGACAGGGGTCAATGAGCAGTTCTTC
TRBV6-6	.	TRBD1	TRBJ2-7	CASSPGQGRDEQYF	TGTGCCAGCAGCCCTGGACAGGGGAGGGACGAGCAGTACTTC
TRBV2	.	.	TRBJ1-4	CASSEARGGSQEKLFF	TGTGCCAGCAGTGAAGCGCGGGGGGGCTCGCAAGAAAAACTGTTTTTT
TRBV27	medium-sized	.	TRBJ2-5	CASSFYPGQETQYF	TGTGCCAGCAGTTTCTACCCAGGCCAAGAGACCCAGTACTTC
TRBV19	.	.	TRBJ2-3	CASSIKAIQDTQYF	TGTGCCAGTAGTATTAAAGCCATCCAAGATACGCAGTATTTT
TRBV7-9	.	TRBD2	TRBJ2-3	CASSFGLAGTDTQYF	TGTGCCAGCAGCTTCGGACTAGCGGGAACAGATACGCAGTATTTT
TRBV18	.	TRBD1	TRBJ2-3	CASSPGQGATDTQYF	TGTGCCAGCTCACCGGGACAGGGGGCAACAGATACGCAGTATTTT
TRBV5-1	.	TRBD1	TRBJ1-1	CASSSRDRDRGKAFF	TGCGCCAGCAGCTCCCGGGACAGGGATAGAGGGAAAGCTTTCTTT
TRBV27	many	TRBD1	TRBJ1-2	CASSTYDRGGGYTF	TGTGCCAGCAGCACTTATGACAGGGGAGGTGGCTACACCTTC
TRBV9	.	TRBD1	TRBJ2-1	CASSPMGTVYGNEQFF	TGTGCCAGCAGCCCTATGGGGACAGTCTATGGGAATGAGCAGTTCTTC
TRBV28	.	.	TRBJ2-1	CASSSLTPPFNEQFF	TGTGCCAGCAGTTCCCTGACTCCCCCCTTTAATGAGCAGTTCTTC
TRBV14	few	.	TRBJ2-2	CASSLSNPFSSWPQNTGELFF	TGTGCCAGCAGCCTATCGAATCCCTTCTCATCCTGGCCCCAGAACACCGGGGAGCTGTTTTTT
TRBV5-1	.	TRBD2	TRBJ2-2	CASSSSGTSGTGELFF	TGCGCCAGCAGCTCATCCGGGACTAGCGGCACCGGGGAGCTGTTTTTT
TRBV5-1	.	.	TRBJ1-2	CASSVTGLDSGYTF	TGCGCCAGCAGCGTAACAGGGCTAGACTCTGGCTACACCTTC
TRBV7-3	.	.	TRBJ2-1	CASSQFLATYNEQFF	TGTGCCAGCAGCCAATTCCTAGCGACCTACAATGAGCAGTTCTTC
TRBV3-1/TRBV3-2	.	TRBD1	TRBJ2-6	CASRLWGQGSSYSGANVLTF	TGTGCCAGCAGATTGTGGGGACAGGGGTCATCATACTCTGGGGCCAACGTCCTGACTTTC
TRBV5-6	.	TRBD1	TRBJ1-3	CASSPRDRALGNTIYF	TGTGCCAGCAGCCCCCGGGACAGGGCACTCGGAAACACCATATATTTT
TRBV19	few	TRBD1	TRBJ2-1	CASTTTGTYNEQFF	TGTGCCAGTACCACGACAGGGACCTACAATGAGCAGTTCTTC
TRBV18	few	.	TRBJ2-5	CASSPETKETQYF	TGTGCCAGCTCACCGGAGACGAAAGAGACCCAGTACTTC
TRBV6-6	.	TRBD2	TRBJ2-2	CASSYRASGSTGELFF	TGTGCCAGCAGTTACAGGGCTAGCGGGAGTACCGGGGAGCTGTTTTTT
TRBV6-2/TRBV6-3	once	TRBD2	TRBJ2-7	CASSYPGLAGAHEQYF	TGTGCCAGCAGTTACCCGGGACTAGCGGGAGCCCACGAGCAGTACTTC
TRBV6-1	.	TRBD1	TRBJ1-2	CASSEPRTGTLRGYGYTF	TGTGCCAGCAGTGAGCCCAGGACAGGCACACTACGAGGCTATGGCTACACCTTC
TRBV18	.	TRBD2	TRBJ2-7	CASSDPKYAGDFSYEQYF	TGTGCCAGCTCAGACCCGAAGTATGCGGGGGATTTCTCCTACGAGCAGTACTTC
TRBV18	.	.	TRBJ1-5	CASSPGLLSNQPQHF	TGTGCCAGCTCACCTGGACTCCTTAGCAATCAGCCCCAGCATTTT
TRBV29-1	.	TRBD1	TRBJ1-2	CSVERGTGKIDGYTF	TGCAGCGTTGAACGGGGGACAGGGAAAATAGATGGCTACACCTTC
TRBV5-1	.	TRBD1	TRBJ2-3	CASSWGQSTDTQYF	TGCGCCAGCAGCTGGGGACAGTCCACAGATACGCAGTATTTT